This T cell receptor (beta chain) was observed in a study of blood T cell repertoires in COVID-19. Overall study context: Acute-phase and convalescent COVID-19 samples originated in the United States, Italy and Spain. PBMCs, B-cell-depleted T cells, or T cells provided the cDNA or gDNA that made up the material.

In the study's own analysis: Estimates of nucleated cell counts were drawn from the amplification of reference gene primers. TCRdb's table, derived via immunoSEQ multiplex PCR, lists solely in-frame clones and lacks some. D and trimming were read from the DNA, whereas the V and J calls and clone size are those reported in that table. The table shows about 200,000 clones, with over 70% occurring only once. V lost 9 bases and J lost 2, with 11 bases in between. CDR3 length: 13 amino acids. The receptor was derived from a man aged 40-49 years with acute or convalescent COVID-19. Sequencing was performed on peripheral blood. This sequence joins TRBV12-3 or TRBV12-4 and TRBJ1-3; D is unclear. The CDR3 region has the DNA TGTGCCAGGCCGAGGACTCCTGGAAACACCATATATTTT. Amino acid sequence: CARPRTPGNTIYF.